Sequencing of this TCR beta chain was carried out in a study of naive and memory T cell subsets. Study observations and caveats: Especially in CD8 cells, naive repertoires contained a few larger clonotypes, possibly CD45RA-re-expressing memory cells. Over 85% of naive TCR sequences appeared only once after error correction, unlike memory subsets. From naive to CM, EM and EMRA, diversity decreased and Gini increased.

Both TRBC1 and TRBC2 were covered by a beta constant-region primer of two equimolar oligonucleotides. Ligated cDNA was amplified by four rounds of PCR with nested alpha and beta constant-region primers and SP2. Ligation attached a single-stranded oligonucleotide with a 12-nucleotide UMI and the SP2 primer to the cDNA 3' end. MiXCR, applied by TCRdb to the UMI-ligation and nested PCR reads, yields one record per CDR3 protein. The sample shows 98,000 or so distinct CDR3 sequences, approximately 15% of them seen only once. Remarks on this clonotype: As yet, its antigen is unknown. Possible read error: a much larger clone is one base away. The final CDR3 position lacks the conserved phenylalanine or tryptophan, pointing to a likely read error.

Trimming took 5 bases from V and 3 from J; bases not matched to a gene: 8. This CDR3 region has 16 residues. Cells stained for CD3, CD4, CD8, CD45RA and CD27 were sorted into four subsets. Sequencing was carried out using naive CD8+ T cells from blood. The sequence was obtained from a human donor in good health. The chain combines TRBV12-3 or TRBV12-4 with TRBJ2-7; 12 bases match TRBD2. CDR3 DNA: TGTGCCAGCAGTCCCTTGGGACTAGCGGGTTACTACGAGCAGTACTTG. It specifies CASSPLGLAGYYEQYL.